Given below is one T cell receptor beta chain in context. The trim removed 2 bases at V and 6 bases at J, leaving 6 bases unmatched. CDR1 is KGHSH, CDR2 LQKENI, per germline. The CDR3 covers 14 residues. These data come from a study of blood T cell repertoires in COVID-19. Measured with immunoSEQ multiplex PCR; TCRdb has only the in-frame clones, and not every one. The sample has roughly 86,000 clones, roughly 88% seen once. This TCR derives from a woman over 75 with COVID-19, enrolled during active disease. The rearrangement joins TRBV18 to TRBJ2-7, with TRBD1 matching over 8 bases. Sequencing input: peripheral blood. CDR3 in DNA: TGTGCCAGCTCACCAATTAAACAGGGGGGCGAGCAGTACTTC. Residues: CASSPIKQGGEQYF.